A single TCR beta chain is shown here with its context. The sample originates from a study of tumor T cells in aggressive B-cell lymphoma. This CDR3 has 13 residues. Trimming took 4 bases from V and 4 from J; bases not matched to a gene: 6. Germline assignment: CDR1 GTSNPN and CDR2 SVGIG (reference sequence). Clones were sequenced by immunoSEQ multiplex PCR, and TCRdb holds only the in-frame ones, with some missing. The sample has hundreds of clones, 91% seen once; the top ten hold 9.2%. This TCR derives from an adult with diffuse large B cell lymphoma. Input material: tumor tissue. The chain has TRBV30 and TRBJ2-7; 8 nucleotides match TRBD1. The CDR3, as DNA: TGTGCCTGGACCCGGACAGGGCTGTACGAGCAGTACTTC. Its translation: CAWTRTGLYEQYF.